A selection of T cell receptor beta chains follows, all from one sample in a study of control samples from healthy donors and cancer patients. Only in-frame clones appear in the TCRdb table, and some are missing; sequencing was by immunoSEQ multiplex PCR. Its listing shows about 190,000 clones. The specimen sequenced was blood. All receptors derive from a woman aged 25 to 39 in good health. Both conserved end residues are part of each CDR3. A D gene is named only where the DNA matches it firmly.

v_gene	j_gene	d_gene	CDR3nt	CDR3aa
TRBV11-3	TRBJ2-3	TRBD1	TGTGCCAGCAGCTTTACCGGGACAGGGGGTACCACAGATACGCAGTATTTT	CASSFTGTGGTTDTQYF
TRBV27	TRBJ1-1	NA	TGTGCCAGCAGTTCAGCGGATATGAACACTGAAGCTTTCTTT	CASSSADMNTEAFF
TRBV4-1	TRBJ2-1	TRBD2	TGCGCCAGCAGCCAAGCTTCCGGAGCGGGGCTGTACAATGAGCAGTTCTTC	CASSQASGAGLYNEQFF
TRBV6-2/TRBV6-3	TRBJ2-3	TRBD1	TGTGCCAGCAGCCGCCCGGACAGGGGTTGGACAGATACGCAGTATTTT	CASSRPDRGWTDTQYF
TRBV6-5	TRBJ1-5	TRBD1	TGTGCCAGCAGTTCCGGACAGGGTGTGGGTCAGCCCCAGCATTTT	CASSSGQGVGQPQHF
TRBV6-5	TRBJ2-7	TRBD1	TGTGCCAGCAGGGGGGGACAGGGACCTTACGAGCAGTACTTC	CASRGGQGPYEQYF
TRBV19	TRBJ1-2	TRBD1	TGTGCCAGTGGTGACAGGGGCTATAACTATGGCTACACCTTC	CASGDRGYNYGYTF
TRBV27	TRBJ1-2	TRBD1	TGTGCCAGCAGTTTATCATCGGGACAGGGGCAGTTCGGAGGCTACACCTTC	CASSLSSGQGQFGGYTF
TRBV5-1	TRBJ2-7	TRBD1	TGCGCCAGCAGCCTGGGGACAGGGAGCAACGAGCAGTACTTC	CASSLGTGSNEQYF
TRBV18	TRBJ2-7	TRBD2	TGTGCCAGCTCACCTCCCGAGCGGGGGAGCTCCTACGAGCAGTACTTC	CASSPPERGSSYEQYF
TRBV5-1	TRBJ2-7	NA	TGCGCCAGCAGCCCAGGGGAGACTAGCTACGAGCAGTACTTC	CASSPGETSYEQYF
TRBV5-8	TRBJ2-3	TRBD2	TGTGCCAGCAGCTTGGGTTGGACTAGCGGCACAGATACGCAGTATTTT	CASSLGWTSGTDTQYF
TRBV4-1	TRBJ1-5	NA	TGCGCCAGCAGCCATGCGATAAAGCGCGATCAGCCCCAGCATTTT	CASSHAIKRDQPQHF
TRBV4-1	TRBJ1-2	NA	TGCGCCAGCAGCCAAGGGGACGATGGCTATGGCTACACCTTC	CASSQGDDGYGYTF
TRBV6-1	TRBJ1-3	NA	TGTGCCAGCAGTGAAGATGAGGTAGCGATTACATCCTCTGGAAACACCATATATTTT	CASSEDEVAITSSGNTIYF
TRBV6-5	TRBJ2-7	NA	TGTGCCAGCAGTTACTCTCAGGCCCACTCCTACGAGCAGTACTTC	CASSYSQAHSYEQYF
TRBV27	TRBJ2-7	NA	TGTGCCAGCCGGGGTTGGGACGCGAGCTCCTACGAGCAGTACTTC	CASRGWDASSYEQYF
TRBV7-9	TRBJ2-3	TRBD2	TGTGCCAGCAGTCCCCGCGGGGGGTCCACAGATACGCAGTATTTT	CASSPRGGSTDTQYF
TRBV4-1	TRBJ1-5	TRBD1	TGCGCCAGCAGCCTACAGGGGGTGAATCAGCCCCAGCATTTT	CASSLQGVNQPQHF
TRBV5-6	TRBJ2-7	NA	TGTGCCAGCAGCCGGGACCCGAGGGAGCAGTACTTC	CASSRDPREQYF
TRBV4-1	TRBJ2-1	NA	TGCGCCAGCAGCCAAGATGCAGGGCTCCACAATGAGCAGTTCTTC	CASSQDAGLHNEQFF